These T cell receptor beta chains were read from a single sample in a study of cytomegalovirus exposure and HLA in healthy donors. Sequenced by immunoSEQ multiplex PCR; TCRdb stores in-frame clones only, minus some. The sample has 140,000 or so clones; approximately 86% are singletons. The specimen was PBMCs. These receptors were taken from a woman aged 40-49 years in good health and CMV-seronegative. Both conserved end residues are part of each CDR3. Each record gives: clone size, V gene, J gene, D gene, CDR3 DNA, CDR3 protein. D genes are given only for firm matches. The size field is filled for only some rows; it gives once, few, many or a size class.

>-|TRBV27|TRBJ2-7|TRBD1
TGTGCCAGCAGTCCATTTCGGACAGGGAAGTACGAGCAGTACTTC
CASSPFRTGKYEQYF
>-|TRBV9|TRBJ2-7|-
TGTGCCAGCAGCGTTGCTAGATCCTTATCGGTCGGCGAGCAGTACTTC
CASSVARSLSVGEQYF
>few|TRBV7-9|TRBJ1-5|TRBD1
TGTGCCAGCAGCACCGACAGGGACCGGAGGTGGTCCCAGCATTTT
CASSTDRDRRWSQHF
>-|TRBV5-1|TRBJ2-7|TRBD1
TGCGCCAGCAGCTTATCGGGACAGGGGGACGAGCAGTACTTC
CASSLSGQGDEQYF
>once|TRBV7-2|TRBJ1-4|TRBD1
TGTGCCAGCAGCTTAGTTCCGGGACAGTACAATGAAAAACTGTTTTTT
CASSLVPGQYNEKLFF
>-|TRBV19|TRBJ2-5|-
TGTGCCAGTAGTATGGGGCGAAAAGAGACCCAGTACTTC
CASSMGRKETQYF
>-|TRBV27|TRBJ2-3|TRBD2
TGTGCCAGCAGTCCTCTCAGCGGGAGGGCCAAGGATACGCAGTATTTT
CASSPLSGRAKDTQYF
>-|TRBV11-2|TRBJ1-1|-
TGTGCCAGCAGCTTTTTACTTCACCTACACACTGAAGCTTTCTTT
CASSFLLHLHTEAFF
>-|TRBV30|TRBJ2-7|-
TGTGCCTGGAGTGTACCGGGAGCACGAACCGAGCAGTACTTC
CAWSVPGARTEQYF
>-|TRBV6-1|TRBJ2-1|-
TGTGCCAGCATTAGGGCTAGCGATAACAATGAGCAGTTCTTC
CASIRASDNNEQFF
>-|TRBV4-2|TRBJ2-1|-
TGTGCCAGCAGCCAAGGAAGTGCAGGGGCTGAGCAGTTCTTC
CASSQGSAGAEQFF
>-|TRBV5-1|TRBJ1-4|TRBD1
TGCGCCAGCAGCTTGATGACAGGGAGGAATGAAAAACTGTTTTTT
CASSLMTGRNEKLFF
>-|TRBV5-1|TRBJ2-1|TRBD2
TGCGCCAGCAGCCCGGGACTAGCGGGGACTAGCGAGCAGTTCTTC
CASSPGLAGTSEQFF
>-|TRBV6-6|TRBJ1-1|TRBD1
TGTGCCAGCAGCAGGGGGTGGACTGAAGCTTTCTTT
CASSRGWTEAFF
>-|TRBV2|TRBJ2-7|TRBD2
TGTGCCAGCAGCGTTACTAGCGGGAGGGCCCGCGAGCAGTACTTC
CASSVTSGRAREQYF
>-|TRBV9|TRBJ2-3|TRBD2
TGTGCCAGCAGCTCCGGGACTAGCGGTTATACGCAGTATTTT
CASSSGTSGYTQYF
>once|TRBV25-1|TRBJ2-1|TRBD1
TGTGCCAGCAGTGCCTCAGGGGGCTCCTACAATGAGCAGTTCTTC
CASSASGGSYNEQFF
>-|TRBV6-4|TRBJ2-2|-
TGTGCCAGCAGTCCGGACTCAAACACCGGGGAGCTGTTTTTT
CASSPDSNTGELFF
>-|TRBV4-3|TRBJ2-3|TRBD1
TGCGCCAGCAGCCAAGCCGACAGGGCCCCGCAGTATTTT
CASSQADRAPQYF
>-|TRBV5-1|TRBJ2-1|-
TGCGCCAGCAGCTTGTCCCTAGCCCCTTACAATGAGCAGTTCTTC
CASSLSLAPYNEQFF
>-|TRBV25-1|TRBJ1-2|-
TGTGCCAGCAGTGAGTCCGGGAGTGGCTACACCTTC
CASSESGSGYTF
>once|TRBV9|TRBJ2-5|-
TGTGCCAGCAGCGTAGACACTACAGAGACCCAGTACTTC
CASSVDTTETQYF
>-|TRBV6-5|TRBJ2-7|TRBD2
TGTGCCAGCAGCCCACGGGGGGACTACGAGCAGTACTTC
CASSPRGDYEQYF
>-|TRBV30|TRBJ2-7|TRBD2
TGTGCCTGGAGTAAGGGAATAGCGGGCTACGAGCAGTACTTC
CAWSKGIAGYEQYF
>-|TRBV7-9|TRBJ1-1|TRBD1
TGTTCCAGCAGCTTCGGGCGAGGACAGGGGTTTTTCACTGAAGCTTTCTTT
CSSSFGRGQGFFTEAFF
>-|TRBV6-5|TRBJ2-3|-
TGTGCCAGCAGTCGGGTTGGTTCCACAGATACGCAGTATTTT
CASSRVGSTDTQYF
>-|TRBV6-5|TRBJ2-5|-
TGTGCCAGCAGTCGGACCCTCAATCCGGGGGAGACCCAGTACTTC
CASSRTLNPGETQYF
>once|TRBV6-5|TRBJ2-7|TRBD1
TGTGCCAGCAGTTCGAACAGGGGGCCCCACGAGCAGTACTTC
CASSSNRGPHEQYF
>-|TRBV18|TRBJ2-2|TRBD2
TGTGCCAGCTCACTCTTCGGACTAGCGTCGAACACCGGGGAGCTGTTTTTT
CASSLFGLASNTGELFF
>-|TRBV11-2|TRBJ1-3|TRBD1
TGTGCCAGCAGCCGCCGGACAGGCCGCTCTGGAAACACCATATATTTT
CASSRRTGRSGNTIYF
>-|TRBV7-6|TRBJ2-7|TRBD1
TGTGCCAGCAGCCCCCGGACAGGGGGCTACGAGCAGTACTTC
CASSPRTGGYEQYF
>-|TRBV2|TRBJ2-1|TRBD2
TGTGCCAGCAGCCAGGCGGGAGTTGGGCAGTTCTTC
CASSQAGVGQFF
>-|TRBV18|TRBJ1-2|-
TGTGCCAGCTCACCTCAACAGGGCCGGGGCTATGGCTACACCTTC
CASSPQQGRGYGYTF
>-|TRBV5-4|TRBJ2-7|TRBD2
TGTGCCAGCAGCTTGGCTAGTAGCGGGAGACCTCTCTACGAGCAGTACTTC
CASSLASSGRPLYEQYF
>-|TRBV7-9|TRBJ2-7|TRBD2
TGTGCCAGCAGCTCCCCAGCCTCACGGGAGGGTTACGAGCAGTACTTC
CASSSPASREGYEQYF
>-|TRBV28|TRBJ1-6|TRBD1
TGTGCCAGCAGCGTTATGACAGGGGCTGGAAATTCACCCCTCCACTTT
CASSVMTGAGNSPLHF
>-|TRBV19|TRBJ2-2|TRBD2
TGTGCCAGTAGTAACCGCCCGGGACTAGCGGGACCCCCCCACACCGGGGAGCTGTTTTTT
CASSNRPGLAGPPHTGELFF
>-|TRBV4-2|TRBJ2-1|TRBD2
TGTGCCAGCAGCCACGGACTAGGGTGGGACAATGAGCAGTTCTTC
CASSHGLGWDNEQFF
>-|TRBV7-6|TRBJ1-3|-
TGTGCCAGCAGCCAGGGAAACACCATATATTTT
CASSQGNTIYF
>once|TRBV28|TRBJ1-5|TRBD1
TGTGCCAGCAGTTCAGGGACAGCAATTCAGCCCCAGCATTTT
CASSSGTAIQPQHF
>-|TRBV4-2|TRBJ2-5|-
TGTGCCAGCAGCCCAGTAGGCCTAGGTCCCCAAGAGACCCAGTACTTC
CASSPVGLGPQETQYF
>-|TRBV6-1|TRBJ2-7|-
TGTGCCAGCAGTGAATACCCTTACTCCCACGAGCAGTACTTC
CASSEYPYSHEQYF
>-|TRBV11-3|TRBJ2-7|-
TGTGCCAGCAGCTTAGCCAGGGTAGGCGAGCAGTACTTC
CASSLARVGEQYF
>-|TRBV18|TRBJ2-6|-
TGTGCCAGCTCACCACCGGGGCTGAGCTCTGGGGCCAACGTCCTGACTTTC
CASSPPGLSSGANVLTF
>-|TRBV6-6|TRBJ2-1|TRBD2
TGTGCCAGCAGCTATGATAGCGGGATCGCCAATGAGCAGTTCTTC
CASSYDSGIANEQFF